This T cell receptor (beta chain) was sequenced in a study of human T cells and chemical hapten exposure. Overall study: Patch tests delivered 0.01% DPC to the upper back and were evaluated at 6 days. General study points: Versus controls, expanded TCRs had significantly more large CDR3 similarity clusters.

TCRdb recomputed calls from the RACE reads with MiXCR, one row per CDR3 protein. Seen here are under 450,000 distinct CDR3 sequences, approximately 5% observed once, and the top ten hold under 3%. Comment on this clonotype: Its antigen is unidentified.

As for time point: patch test 1, 2 weeks after DPC sensitization. Treatment reported: therapeutic diphenylcyclopropenone sensitization with weekly scalp DPC. Deletions cut 1 base from V and 5 bases from J, with 6 bases between. CDR3 length: 11 residues. Germline assignment: CDR1 DFQATT and CDR2 SNEGSKA (reference sequence). This clonotype was sampled from a woman in her fifties or sixties with alopecia areata. Some clones in this sample may be carry-over from other donors' samples. The material sequenced was whole blood, taken in connection with sensitization to the hapten diphenylcyclopropenone (DPC). The rearrangement links TRBV20-1 to TRBJ2-7; D perhaps matches TRBD1 (5 bases). In nucleotides, the CDR3 is TGCAGTGCTAGAGTGACAGACGAGCAGTACTTC. Its translation: CSARVTDEQYF.